The 26 T cell receptor beta chains reported below all come from one sample, sequenced in a study of CD8 T cells in ankylosing spondylitis. In TCRdb, the 5' RACE reads were re-called with MiXCR into one record per CDR3 protein. The sample has about 540,000 distinct CDR3 sequences, roughly 13% seen once. Study findings and constraints: A TCR beta motif of under ten highly homologous variants seemed to mark ankylosing spondylitis blood.

These TCRs are of unknown antigen specificity. Sequenced: blood, either unsorted or a sorted T cell fraction (not recorded which). The receptors here all came from a male donor with ankylosing spondylitis.

In this sample, this clonotype turned up a few times. CDR3 nucleotides: TGCGCCAGCAGCTTGCCCCGCGGGACAGGGTCATCCTACGAGCAGTACTTC. It specifies CASSLPRGTGSSYEQYF. The gene calls are TRBV5-1 and TRBJ2-7, with 9 bases that match TRBD1. The germline V gene has CDR1 SGHRS and CDR2 YFSETQ. V shed 1 base, J shed 1 base, and the junction held 9 bases outside the gene matches. This CDR3 has 17 amino acids.

The sample holds a few counts of this clonotype. The rearrangement links TRBV12-3 or TRBV12-4 to TRBJ1-2; D gene unclear. V dropped 6 bases and J dropped 10 bases, with 18 bases sitting between them. The CDR3 loop spans 13 amino acids. CDR3 DNA sequence: TGTGCCAGCAGCCAAAATGAGGATCGAGTCTACACCTTC. The encoded protein is CASSQNEDRVYTF.

The V call is TRBV7-8, the J call TRBJ2-7, with D perhaps TRBD2 (5 bases). Trimming took 1 base from V and 3 from J, leaving 10 bases between them. This CDR3 is built from 14 residues. Germline V gives CDR1 SGHVS, CDR2 FQNEAQ. CDR3 sequence reads: CASSLDFSVYEQYF. CDR3 bases: TGTGCCAGCAGCTTAGACTTTAGCGTCTACGAGCAGTACTTC.

The chain couples TRBV5-1 to TRBJ1-4, with TRBD1 as a possible D gene (6 bases). The germline V gene encodes CDR1 SGHRS and CDR2 YFSETQ. Trimming shortened V by 4 bases and J by 0 bases, and 13 bases separated the two germline ends. The CDR3 covers 16 residues. The CDR3 DNA sequence: TGCGCCAGCAGCCGGGGGCTTGTCCCAACTAATGAAAAACTGTTTTTT. Amino acid sequence: CASSRGLVPTNEKLFF.

The chain joins TRBV20-1 to TRBJ1-5; TRBD1 matches 7 bases. CDR1 is DFQATT and CDR2 is SNEGSKA in the germline V gene (reference sequence). The CDR3 has 13 amino acids. With 0 bases clipped from V and 7 bases from J, the junction kept 3 bases outside the gene matches. The CDR3 protein is CSARETGSQPQHF. The CDR3 DNA reads TGCAGTGCTAGAGAGACAGGGAGCCAGCCCCAGCATTTT.

The rearrangement uses TRBV7-9 and TRBJ1-4; TRBD1 agrees at 8 bases. Germline V CDR1 and CDR2: SEHNR, FQNEAQ (reference sequence). This CDR3 contains 14 residues. J lost 7 bases, V lost 2 bases, and 3 bases had no gene match. In DNA form, the CDR3 reads TGTGCCAGCAGCTTACAGGGGGCGTTTGAAAAACTGTTTTTT. As protein: CASSLQGAFEKLFF.

J is TRBJ1-2 and V is TRBV11-2, with D hard to call. In germline, CDR1 is SGHAT, CDR2 FQNNGV. This CDR3 region has 14 residues. Trimming took 0 bases from V and 3 from J, leaving 8 bases between them. CDR3 nucleotides: TGTGCCAGCAGCTTAGAGGGCACCTACTATGGCTACACCTTC. This sequence encodes CASSLEGTYYGYTF.

The chain is built from TRBV11-2 and TRBJ2-1; no firm D call. The CDR3 extends over 16 amino acids. Deletions cut 1 base from V and 0 bases from J, with 10 bases between. Germline-derived CDR1 and CDR2 are SGHAT and FQNNGV. Here the CDR3 reads CASSLVFSYSYNEQFF. Here the CDR3 DNA reads TGTGCCAGCAGCTTAGTTTTTTCCTACTCCTACAATGAGCAGTTCTTC.

This clonotype showed up many times. The chain uses TRBV7-9 and TRBJ2-1; D is possibly TRBD2 (6 bases). CDR3 size: 16 residues. Germline lookup yields CDR1 SEHNR and CDR2 FQNEAQ (reference sequence). V was clipped by 5 bases and J by 2 bases, with 16 bases between them. CDR3 residues: CASSTNGGEAYNEQFF. CDR3 DNA: TGTGCCAGCAGCACAAATGGAGGGGAGGCCTACAATGAGCAGTTCTTC.

The chain is built from TRBV20-1 and TRBJ2-7, with TRBD1 as a possible D gene (7 bases). The germline V gene has CDR1 DFQATT and CDR2 SNEGSKA (reference sequence). The CDR3 is made up of 13 amino acids. The V and J ends lost 6 bases and 2 bases respectively, with 14 bases between them. CDR3 residues: CSARTGGAYEQYF. The CDR3 DNA reads as TGCAGTGCCAGGACAGGAGGGGCCTACGAGCAGTACTTC.

Remarks on this clonotype: Just one base apart from a much larger clone, this may be a read error. This chain links TRBV12-3 or TRBV12-4 with TRBJ1-5, with D possibly matching TRBD1 (6 bases). The CDR3 covers 12 residues. The germline V and J ends were trimmed by 6 bases and 5 bases, with 8 bases remaining between them. The CDR3 loop is CASSGGYQPQHF. The DNA for the CDR3 is TGTGCCAGCAGCGGGGGCTATCAGCCCCAGCATTTT.

The V and J genes are TRBV5-1 and TRBJ1-2; possibly TRBD1 for D (5 bases). Looked up from germline, CDR1 is SGHRS and CDR2 is YFSETQ. Trimming pared 1 base from V and 2 bases from J, leaving 12 bases between. The CDR3 loop spans 15 amino acids. The CDR3 DNA follows: TGCGCCAGCAGCTTGTCCGGGGGGGTAAACTATGGCTACACCTTC. Encoded protein: CASSLSGGVNYGYTF.

The genes are TRBV7-6 and TRBJ2-1; 10 bases match TRBD2. Looked up from germline, CDR1 is SGHVS and CDR2 is FNYEAQ. V gave up 5 bases and J gave up 7 bases; unmatched junction bases: 11. The CDR3 contains 16 residues. The chain's CDR3 is CASSPQAGGRVNEQFF. CDR3 bases: TGTGCCAGCAGCCCTCAAGCGGGAGGGCGGGTTAATGAGCAGTTCTTC.

The rearrangement uses TRBV27 and TRBJ1-4; D uncertain. The CDR3 length is 15 residues. CDR1 and CDR2 (germline): MNHEY, SMNVEV (reference sequence). V was shortened by 4 bases and J by 0 bases, with 9 bases between the two germline ends. In DNA, the CDR3 is TGTGCCAGCAGTTCCCGACACGCAACTAATGAAAAACTGTTTTTT. Its protein is CASSSRHATNEKLFF.

This clonotype was seen more than once but under ten times. V gene TRBV5-1 combines with J gene TRBJ2-1, with 14 positions matching TRBD2. Germline lookup yields CDR1 SGHRS and CDR2 YFSETQ. This CDR3 comprises 17 residues. With V trimmed by 4 bases and J by 10 bases, 13 bases remained unmatched. The CDR3: CASSTGTSGSEFWEQFF. CDR3 nucleotide sequence: TGCGCCAGCAGCACCGGGACTAGCGGGAGTGAATTTTGGGAGCAGTTCTTC.

The rearrangement uses TRBV7-2 and TRBJ2-7, with D tentatively TRBD1 (5 bases). V was shortened by 5 bases and J by 5 bases, with 16 bases between the two germline ends. The CDR3 sequence is 14 residues long. In germline, CDR1 is SGHTA, CDR2 FQGNSA. This CDR3 reads CASSQSRDSNEQYF. The CDR3 DNA follows: TGTGCCAGCAGCCAGTCCAGGGATTCCAACGAGCAGTACTTC.

In its sample, this clonotype was seen a few times. The genes are TRBV6-5 and TRBJ1-2; D gene unclear. Germline V CDR1 and CDR2: MNHEY, SVGAGI. The CDR3 is 15 amino acids. Trimming took 4 bases from V and 3 from J, leaving 15 bases between them. The CDR3 DNA follows: TGTGCCAGCAGTTCGGGTGGCGAAGAATACTATGGCTACACCTTC. Protein sequence: CASSSGGEEYYGYTF.

The V and J genes are TRBV6-1 and TRBJ1-1; 7 bases are shared with TRBD1. After removal of 5 bases from V and 5 bases from J, the junction contained 8 bases not matched to a gene. This CDR3 is 14 amino acids long. Germline CDR1 and CDR2: MNHNS and SASEGT. CDR3 in amino acids: CASSIWTGETEAFF. DNA for the CDR3: TGTGCCAGCAGTATTTGGACAGGAGAAACTGAAGCTTTCTTT.

This clonotype was recorded a few times. V gene TRBV20-1 combines with J gene TRBJ2-1; D gene unclear. The CDR3 has 11 residues. V lost 0 bases and J 9 bases, leaving 6 bases between the germline ends. Germline V gene data show CDR1 as DFQATT and CDR2 as SNEGSKA (reference sequence). The CDR3 protein is CSARDPTEQFF. The CDR3 nucleotides read TGCAGTGCTAGAGATCCGACTGAGCAGTTCTTC.

The V call is TRBV24-1, the J call TRBJ2-1; perhaps TRBD1 as D (6 bases). The CDR3 runs 13 residues. V was trimmed by 2 bases and J by 11 bases, leaving 12 bases between them. Germline V CDR1 and CDR2: KGHDR, SFDVKD. CDR3 sequence reads: CATSDSGVLKQFF. CDR3 in DNA: TGTGCCACCAGTGATTCAGGGGTTCTGAAGCAGTTCTTC.

The chain uses TRBV3-1 and TRBJ2-3; 14 nucleotides agree with TRBD2. The germline gives CDR1 LGHDT, CDR2 YNNKEL (reference sequence). V shed 4 bases and J 4 bases; nucleotides not matched to a gene: 7. The CDR3 contains 17 residues. The CDR3 bases are TGTGCCAGCAGCCCCGGGACTAGCGGGAGCTTTGCAGATACGCAGTATTTT. Translating it yields CASSPGTSGSFADTQYF.

The chain employs TRBV20-1 and TRBJ2-4; D not certain. V lost 6 bases and J lost 1, with 13 bases in between. Germline CDR1 reads DFQATT; CDR2 reads SNEGSKA (reference sequence). This CDR3 spans 14 amino acids. The CDR3 DNA follows: TGCAGTGCCAACCCGGTAGAGGCCAAAAACATTCAGTACTTC. Translation: CSANPVEAKNIQYF.

This clonotype was seen repeatedly, ten times or more. The rearrangement joins TRBV20-1 to TRBJ2-3; 9 bases agree with TRBD2. Germline V lookup: CDR1 DFQATT, CDR2 SNEGSKA (reference sequence). The V and J ends lost 1 base and 4 bases, in that order; junction bases with no gene match: 12. This CDR3 comprises 17 residues. DNA of the CDR3: TGCAGTGCTAGAGTCCTAGCGGGACGCAAAGTACCAGATACGCAGTATTTT. Protein sequence: CSARVLAGRKVPDTQYF.

The chain combines TRBV7-9 with TRBJ2-7; no clear D gene. V was shortened by 3 bases and J by 3 bases, with 12 bases between the two germline ends. The CDR3 consists of 14 residues. Germline assignment: CDR1 SEHNR and CDR2 FQNEAQ (reference sequence). CDR3 sequence: CASSFLSDGYEQYF. As DNA, the CDR3 is TGTGCCAGCAGCTTCCTCTCTGACGGCTACGAGCAGTACTTC.

This clonotype appeared a few times. The rearrangement joins TRBV30 to TRBJ2-3; TRBD2 matches 12 bases. CDR1 and CDR2 from the germline V gene are GTSNPN and SVGIG (reference sequence). The CDR3 has 14 amino acids. The V segment lost 5 bases and the J segment 4 bases; nucleotides outside the gene matches: 4. CDR3 sequence reads: CAWASGGAPDTQYF. DNA of the CDR3: TGTGCCTGGGCTAGCGGGGGGGCCCCAGATACGCAGTATTTT.

This clonotype was observed many times. This chain uses TRBV12-3 or TRBV12-4 with TRBJ1-2; 7 bases fit TRBD1. With 6 bases clipped from V and 4 bases from J, the junction kept 5 bases outside the gene matches. The CDR3 runs 13 residues. The CDR3 is CASSTGVSYGYTF. For the CDR3, the DNA is TGTGCCAGCAGCACAGGGGTCTCCTATGGCTACACCTTC.